This T cell receptor beta chain was sequenced in a study of T cell responses to AZD1222 COVID-19 vaccine. Notes on the study in general: After the peak T cell response, and only then, were repertoires sampled. Along spike, vaccine-associated CD4 TCRs were found throughout, with dominance at 160-218 and 743-854. Once two AZD1222 doses were given, Spike-specific TCR breadth and depth went up. Donors, mostly white British, included more females; clonal diversity was possibly underestimated.

Produced via immunoSEQ multiplex PCR; TCRdb's table is partial and in-frame only. The data hold about 130,000 clones, with around 89% observed a single time. For this clone: No antigen is known for it.

Germline CDR1 is SGHTA and CDR2 is FQGNSA. This CDR3 contains 16 residues. After removal of 1 base from V and 5 bases from J, the junction contained 7 bases not matched to a gene. The clonotype was recovered from an adult in good health. This sequence joins TRBV7-2 and TRBJ2-5, with 10 bases lining up with TRBD1. Sample: peripheral blood, taken on day 0 of AZD1222 vaccination. This CDR3 is CASSLGGQGRAETQYF. In nucleotides, the CDR3 is TGTGCCAGCAGCTTAGGGGGACAGGGGCGGGCGGAGACCCAGTACTTC.